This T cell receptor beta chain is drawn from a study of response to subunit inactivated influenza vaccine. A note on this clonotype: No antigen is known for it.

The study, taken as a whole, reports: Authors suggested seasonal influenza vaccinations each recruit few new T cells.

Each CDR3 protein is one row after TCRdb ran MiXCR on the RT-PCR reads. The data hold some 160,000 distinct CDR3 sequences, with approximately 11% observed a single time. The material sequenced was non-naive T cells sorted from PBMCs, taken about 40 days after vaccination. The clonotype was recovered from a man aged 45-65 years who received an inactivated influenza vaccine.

CDR3 in DNA: TGTGCCAGCAGGAACCGAGACTGGAGGGAGGACACCGGGGAGCTGTTTTTT. Residues: CASRNRDWREDTGELFF. The rearrangement uses TRBV6-1 and TRBJ2-2; TRBD2 might be the D (6 bases). Germline CDR1 reads MNHNS; CDR2 reads SASEGT. CDR3 length equals 17 residues. V lost 6 bases and J lost 3, with 20 bases in between.